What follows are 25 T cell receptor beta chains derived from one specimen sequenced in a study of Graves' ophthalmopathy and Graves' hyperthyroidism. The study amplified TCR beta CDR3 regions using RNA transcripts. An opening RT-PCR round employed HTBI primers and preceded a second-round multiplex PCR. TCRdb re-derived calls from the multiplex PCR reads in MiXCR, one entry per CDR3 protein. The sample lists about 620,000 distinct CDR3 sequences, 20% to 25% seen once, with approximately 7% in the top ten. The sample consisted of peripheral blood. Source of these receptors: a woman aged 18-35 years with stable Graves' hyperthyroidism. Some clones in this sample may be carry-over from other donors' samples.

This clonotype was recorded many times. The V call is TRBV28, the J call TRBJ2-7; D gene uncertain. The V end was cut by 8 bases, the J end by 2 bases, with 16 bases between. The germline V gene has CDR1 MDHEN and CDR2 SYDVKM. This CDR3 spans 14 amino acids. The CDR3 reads CASRTQETPYEQYF. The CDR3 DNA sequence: TGTGCCAGCCGAACCCAGGAGACCCCCTACGAGCAGTACTTC.

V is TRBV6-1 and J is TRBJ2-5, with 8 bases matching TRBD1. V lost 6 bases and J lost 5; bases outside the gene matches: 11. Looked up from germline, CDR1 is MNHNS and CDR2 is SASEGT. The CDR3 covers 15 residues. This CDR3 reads CASRSGQGGRETQYF. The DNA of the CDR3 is TGTGCCAGCAGATCTGGACAGGGCGGGCGTGAGACCCAGTACTTC.

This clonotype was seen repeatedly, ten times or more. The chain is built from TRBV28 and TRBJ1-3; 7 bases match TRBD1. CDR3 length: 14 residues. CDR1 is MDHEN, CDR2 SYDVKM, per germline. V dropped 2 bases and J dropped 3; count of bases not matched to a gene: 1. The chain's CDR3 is CASSLRTGGNTIYF. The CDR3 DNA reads TGTGCCAGCAGTTTACGGACAGGTGGAAACACCATATATTTT.

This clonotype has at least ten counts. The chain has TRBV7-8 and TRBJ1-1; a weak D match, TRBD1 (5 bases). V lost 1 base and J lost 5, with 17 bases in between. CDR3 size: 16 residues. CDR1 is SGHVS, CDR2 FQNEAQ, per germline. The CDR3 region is CASSLEDTPRRTEAFF. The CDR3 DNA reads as TGTGCCAGCAGCTTAGAGGACACACCCCGAAGGACTGAAGCTTTCTTT.

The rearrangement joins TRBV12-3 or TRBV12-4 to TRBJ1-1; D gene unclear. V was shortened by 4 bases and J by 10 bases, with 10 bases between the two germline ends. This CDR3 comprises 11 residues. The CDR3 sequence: CASSSTGVAFF. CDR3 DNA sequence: TGTGCCAGCAGTTCTACGGGAGTAGCTTTCTTT.

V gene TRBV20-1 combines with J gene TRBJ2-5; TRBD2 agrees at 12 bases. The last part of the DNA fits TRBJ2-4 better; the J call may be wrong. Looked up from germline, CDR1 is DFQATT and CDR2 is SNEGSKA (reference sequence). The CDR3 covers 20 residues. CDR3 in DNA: TGCAGTGCTAGAGTAGAGTGGACTAGCGGGGAAGACGTAGCCAAGCACATTCAGTACTTC. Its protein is CSARVEWTSGEDVAKHIQYF.

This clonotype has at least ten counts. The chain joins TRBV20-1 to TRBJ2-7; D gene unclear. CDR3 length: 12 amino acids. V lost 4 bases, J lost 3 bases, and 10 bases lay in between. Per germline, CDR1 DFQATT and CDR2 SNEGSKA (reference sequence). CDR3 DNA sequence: TGCAGTGCTAATCATGTTGACTACGAGCAGTACTTC. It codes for CSANHVDYEQYF.

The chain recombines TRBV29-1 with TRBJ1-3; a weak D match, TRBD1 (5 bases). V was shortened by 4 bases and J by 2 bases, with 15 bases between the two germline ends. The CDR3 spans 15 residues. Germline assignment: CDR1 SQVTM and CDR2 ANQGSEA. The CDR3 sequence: CSVARDSDPGNTIYF. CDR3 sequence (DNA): TGCAGCGTTGCAAGGGACTCAGACCCTGGAAACACCATATATTTT. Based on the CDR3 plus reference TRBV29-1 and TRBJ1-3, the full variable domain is SAVISQKPSRDICQRGTSLTIQCQVDSQVTMMFWYRQQPGQSLTLIATANQGSEATYESGFVIDKFPISRPNLTFSTLTVSNMSPEDSSIYLCSVARDSDPGNTIYFGEGSWLTVV.

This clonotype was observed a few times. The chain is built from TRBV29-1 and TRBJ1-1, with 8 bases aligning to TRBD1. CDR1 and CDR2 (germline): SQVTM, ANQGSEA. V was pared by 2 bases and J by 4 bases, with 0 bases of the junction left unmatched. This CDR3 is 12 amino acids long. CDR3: CSVEQGATEAFF. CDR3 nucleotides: TGCAGCGTTGAACAGGGGGCCACTGAAGCTTTCTTT.

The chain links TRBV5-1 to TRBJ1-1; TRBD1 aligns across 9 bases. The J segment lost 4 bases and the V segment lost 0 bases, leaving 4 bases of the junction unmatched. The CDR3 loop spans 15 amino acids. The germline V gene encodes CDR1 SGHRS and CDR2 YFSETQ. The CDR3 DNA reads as TGCGCCAGCAGCTTGGAGGGACAGGGAGGCACTGAAGCTTTCTTT. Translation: CASSLEGQGGTEAFF.

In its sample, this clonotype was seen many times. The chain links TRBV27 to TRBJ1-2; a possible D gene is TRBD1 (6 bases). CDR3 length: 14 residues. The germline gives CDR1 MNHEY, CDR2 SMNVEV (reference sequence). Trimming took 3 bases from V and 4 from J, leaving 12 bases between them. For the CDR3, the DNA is TGTGCCAGCAGTTTTGAACAGGGTTCCTATGGCTACACCTTC. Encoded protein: CASSFEQGSYGYTF.

For the CDR3, the DNA is TGTGCCAGTAGTATAGGGGGATTTAAAGCTGAAGCTTTCTTT. It specifies CASSIGGFKAEAFF. This chain connects TRBV19 to TRBJ1-1; D gene unclear. The V gene's germline CDR1 is LNHDA and CDR2 SQIVND (reference sequence). Trimming left V 1 base short and J 6 bases short, with 12 bases between. This CDR3 has 14 residues.

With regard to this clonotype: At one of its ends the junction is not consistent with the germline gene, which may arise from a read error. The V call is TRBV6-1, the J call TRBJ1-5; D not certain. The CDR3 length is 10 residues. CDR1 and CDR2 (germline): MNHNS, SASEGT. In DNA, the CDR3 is TGTGCCAGCAGCGAAGCCATCCCGCATTTT. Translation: CASSEAIPHF.

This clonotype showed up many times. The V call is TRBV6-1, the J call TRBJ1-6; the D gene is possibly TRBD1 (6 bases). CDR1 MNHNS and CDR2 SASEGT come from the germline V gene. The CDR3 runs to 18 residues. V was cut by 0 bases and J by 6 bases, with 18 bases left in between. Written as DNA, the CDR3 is TGTGCCAGCAGTGAAGCAGGGGGTTCGGCAGCTCCTAATTCACCCCTCCACTTT. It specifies CASSEAGGSAAPNSPLHF.

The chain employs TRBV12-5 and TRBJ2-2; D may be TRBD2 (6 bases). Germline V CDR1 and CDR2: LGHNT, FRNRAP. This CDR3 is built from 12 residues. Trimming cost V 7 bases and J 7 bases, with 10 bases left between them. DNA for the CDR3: TGTGCTAGTGTAGGGACTTTCGGGGAGCTGTTTTTT. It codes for CASVGTFGELFF.

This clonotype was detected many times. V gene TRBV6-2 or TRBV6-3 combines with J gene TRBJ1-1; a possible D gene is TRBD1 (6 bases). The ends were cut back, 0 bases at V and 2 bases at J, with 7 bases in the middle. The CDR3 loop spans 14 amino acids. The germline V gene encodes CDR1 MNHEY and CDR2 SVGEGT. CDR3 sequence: CASSYSGHNTEAFF. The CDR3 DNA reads TGTGCCAGCAGTTACTCGGGACACAACACTGAAGCTTTCTTT.

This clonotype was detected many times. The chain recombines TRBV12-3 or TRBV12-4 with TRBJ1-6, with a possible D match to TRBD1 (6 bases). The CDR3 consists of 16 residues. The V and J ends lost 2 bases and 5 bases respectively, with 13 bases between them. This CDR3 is CASSLSLQGHNSPLHF. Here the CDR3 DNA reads TGTGCCAGCAGTTTAAGTCTACAGGGACATAATTCACCCCTCCACTTT.

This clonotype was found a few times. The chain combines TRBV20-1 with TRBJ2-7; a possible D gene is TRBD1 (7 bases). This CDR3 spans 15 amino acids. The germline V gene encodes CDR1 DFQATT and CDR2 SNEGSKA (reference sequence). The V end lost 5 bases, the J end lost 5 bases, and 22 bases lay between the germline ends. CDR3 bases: TGCAGTGCTTTGAACAGGGGACTCCAGCACGACGAGCAGTACTTC. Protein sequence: CSALNRGLQHDEQYF.

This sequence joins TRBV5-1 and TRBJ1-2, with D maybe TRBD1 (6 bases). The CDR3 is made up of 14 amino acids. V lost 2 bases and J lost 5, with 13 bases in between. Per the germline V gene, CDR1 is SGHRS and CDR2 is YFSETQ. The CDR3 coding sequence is TGCGCCAGCAGCTTCGAATACAGGGTATATGGCTACACCTTC. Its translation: CASSFEYRVYGYTF.

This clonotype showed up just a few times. CDR3 amino acids: CASSFNGLETQYF. In DNA, the CDR3 is TGCGCCAGCAGCTTCAACGGGTTAGAGACCCAGTACTTC. The J gene is TRBJ2-5, the V gene TRBV5-1; D not resolved. The V gene lost 2 bases and the J gene lost 4 bases, with 9 bases spanning the gap. Germline-derived CDR1 and CDR2 are SGHRS and YFSETQ. The CDR3 covers 13 residues.

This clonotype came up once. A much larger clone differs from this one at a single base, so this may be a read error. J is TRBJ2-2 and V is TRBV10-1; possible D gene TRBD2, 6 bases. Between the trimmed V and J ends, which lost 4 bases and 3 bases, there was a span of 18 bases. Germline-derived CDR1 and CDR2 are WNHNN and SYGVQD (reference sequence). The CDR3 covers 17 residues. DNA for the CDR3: TGCGCCAGCAGTGGATCCCGCGGGGATCTATACACCGGGGAGCTGTTTTTT. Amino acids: CASSGSRGDLYTGELFF.

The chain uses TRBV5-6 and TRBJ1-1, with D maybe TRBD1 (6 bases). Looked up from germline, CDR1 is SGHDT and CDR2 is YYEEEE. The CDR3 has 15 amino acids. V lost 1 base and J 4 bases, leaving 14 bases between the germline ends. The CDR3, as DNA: TGTGCCAGCAGCTTGTCCCCAACAGGGACCACTGAAGCTTTCTTT. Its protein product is CASSLSPTGTTEAFF.

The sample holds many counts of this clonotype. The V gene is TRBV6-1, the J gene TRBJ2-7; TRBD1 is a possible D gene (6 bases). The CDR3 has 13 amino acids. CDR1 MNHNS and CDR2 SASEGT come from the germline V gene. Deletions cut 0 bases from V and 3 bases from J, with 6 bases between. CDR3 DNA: TGTGCCAGCAGTGAAGCGGACAGCTACGAGCAGTACTTC. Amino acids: CASSEADSYEQYF.

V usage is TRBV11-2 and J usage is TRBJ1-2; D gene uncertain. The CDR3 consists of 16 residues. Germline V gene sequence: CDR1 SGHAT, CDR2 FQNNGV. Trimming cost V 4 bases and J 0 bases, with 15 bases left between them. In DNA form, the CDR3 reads TGTGCCAGCAGCTCGATCCAACCGGGCCCTAACTATGGCTACACCTTC. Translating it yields CASSSIQPGPNYGYTF.

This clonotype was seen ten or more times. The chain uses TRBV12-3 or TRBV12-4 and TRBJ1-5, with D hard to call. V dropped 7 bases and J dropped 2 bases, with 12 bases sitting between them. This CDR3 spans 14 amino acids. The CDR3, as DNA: TGTGCCAGCACCGGCCCGGACGGCAATCAGCCCCAGCATTTT. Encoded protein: CASTGPDGNQPQHF.